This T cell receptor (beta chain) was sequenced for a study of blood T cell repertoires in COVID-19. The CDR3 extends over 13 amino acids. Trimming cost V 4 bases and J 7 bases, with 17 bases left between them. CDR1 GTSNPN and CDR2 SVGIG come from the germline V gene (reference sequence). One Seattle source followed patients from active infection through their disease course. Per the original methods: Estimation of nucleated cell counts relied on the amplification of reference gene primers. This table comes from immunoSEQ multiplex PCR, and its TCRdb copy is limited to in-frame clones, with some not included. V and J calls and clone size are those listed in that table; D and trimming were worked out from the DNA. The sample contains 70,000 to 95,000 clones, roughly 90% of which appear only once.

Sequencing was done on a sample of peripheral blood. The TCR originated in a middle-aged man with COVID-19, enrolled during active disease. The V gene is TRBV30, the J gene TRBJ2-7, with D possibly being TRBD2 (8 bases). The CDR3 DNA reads TGTGCCTGGACTTTCGGGAGGGGGCATGAGCAGTACTTC. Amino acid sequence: CAWTFGRGHEQYF. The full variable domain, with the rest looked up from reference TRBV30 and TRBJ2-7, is SQTIHQWPATLVQPVGSPLSLECTVEGTSNPNLYWYRQAAGRGLQLLFYSVGIGQISSEVPQNLSASRPQDRQFILSSKKLLLSDSGFYLCAWTFGRGHEQYFGPGTRLTVT.